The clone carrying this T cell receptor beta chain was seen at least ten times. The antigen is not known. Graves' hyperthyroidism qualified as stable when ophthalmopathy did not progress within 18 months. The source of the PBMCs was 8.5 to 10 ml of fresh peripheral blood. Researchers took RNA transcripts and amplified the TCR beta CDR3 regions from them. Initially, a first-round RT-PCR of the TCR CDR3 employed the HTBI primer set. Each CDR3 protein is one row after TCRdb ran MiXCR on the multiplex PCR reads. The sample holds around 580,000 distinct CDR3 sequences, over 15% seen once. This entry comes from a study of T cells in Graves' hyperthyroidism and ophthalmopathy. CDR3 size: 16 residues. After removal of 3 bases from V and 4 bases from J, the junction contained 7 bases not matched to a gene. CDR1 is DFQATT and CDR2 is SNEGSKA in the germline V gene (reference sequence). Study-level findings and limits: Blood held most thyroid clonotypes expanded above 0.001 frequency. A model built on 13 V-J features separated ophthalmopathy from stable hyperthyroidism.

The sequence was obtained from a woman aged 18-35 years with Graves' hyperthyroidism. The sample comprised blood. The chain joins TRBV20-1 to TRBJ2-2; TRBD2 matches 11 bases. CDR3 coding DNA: TGCAGTGCTAGTCTAGCGGGAGGAGTGGGCACCGGGGAGCTGTTTTTT. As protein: CSASLAGGVGTGELFF.